The following is a T cell receptor (beta chain) sequence with its context. Its specificity is unknown. J lost 7 bases, V lost 0 bases, and 12 bases had no gene match. The CDR3 contains 18 residues. Germline V gene lookup returns CDR1 SGHVS and CDR2 FQNEAQ. This entry belongs to a study of shared clonotypes between healthy human individuals. The study, taken as a whole, reports: An expected dependence of interdonor clonotype sharing on sequencing depth was noted.

Sorted-subset replicate PCRs used around 200 ng of genomic DNA. This amount corresponded to 33,000 or so T cell genomes. The repertoire was sequenced with immunoSEQ multiplex PCR; TCRdb's copy has only in-frame clones and lacks some. The data show roughly 120,000 clones, with around 73% seen just once and 20% to 25% held by the top ten. This TCR was recovered from a woman in her 30s in good health. The genes are TRBV7-8 and TRBJ2-2; TRBD2 matches at 9 bases. The specimen was memory CD8+ T cells sorted from blood. Subset given: CD45RO+ cells pooled with CCR7-negative TemRA cells. CDR3 amino acids: CASSLAVSLAGFGGELFF. The CDR3 nucleotides are TGTGCCAGCAGCTTAGCGGTTTCGCTAGCGGGGTTTGGCGGGGAGCTGTTTTTT.